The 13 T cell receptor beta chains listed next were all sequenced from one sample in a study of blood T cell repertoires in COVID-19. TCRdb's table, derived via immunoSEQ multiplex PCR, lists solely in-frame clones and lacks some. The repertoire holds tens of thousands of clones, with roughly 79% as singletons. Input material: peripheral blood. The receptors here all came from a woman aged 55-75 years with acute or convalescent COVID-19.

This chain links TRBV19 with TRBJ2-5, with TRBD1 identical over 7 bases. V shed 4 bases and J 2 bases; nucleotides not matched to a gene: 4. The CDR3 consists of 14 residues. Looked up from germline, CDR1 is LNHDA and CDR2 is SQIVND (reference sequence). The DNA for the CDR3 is TGTGCCAGTAGTAAACCGGGACAGCAAGAGACCCAGTACTTC. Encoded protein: CASSKPGQQETQYF.

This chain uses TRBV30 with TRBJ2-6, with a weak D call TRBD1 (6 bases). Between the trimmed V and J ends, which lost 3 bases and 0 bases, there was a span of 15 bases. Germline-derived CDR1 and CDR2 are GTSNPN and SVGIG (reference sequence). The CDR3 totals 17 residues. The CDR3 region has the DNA TGTGCCTGGAGCATCGACAGGTGGAGCTCTGGGGCCAACGTCCTGACTTTC. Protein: CAWSIDRWSSGANVLTF.

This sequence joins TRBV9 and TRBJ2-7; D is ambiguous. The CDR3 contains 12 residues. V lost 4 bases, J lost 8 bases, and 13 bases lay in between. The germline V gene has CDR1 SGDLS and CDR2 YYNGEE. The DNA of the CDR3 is TGTGCCAGCAGCAATATACCTGGCAAGCAGTACTTC. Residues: CASSNIPGKQYF.

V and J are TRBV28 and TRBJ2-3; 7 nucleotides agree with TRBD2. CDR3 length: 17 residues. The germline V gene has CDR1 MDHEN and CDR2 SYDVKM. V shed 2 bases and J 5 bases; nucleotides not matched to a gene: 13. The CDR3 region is CASSLGQAGAFRDTQYF. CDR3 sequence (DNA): TGTGCCAGCAGTTTAGGTCAGGCGGGAGCGTTCAGAGATACGCAGTATTTT.

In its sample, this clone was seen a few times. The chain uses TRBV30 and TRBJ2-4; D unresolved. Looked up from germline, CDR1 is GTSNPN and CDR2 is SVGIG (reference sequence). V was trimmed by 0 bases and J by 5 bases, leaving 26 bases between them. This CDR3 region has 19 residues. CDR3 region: CAWSVPLFSRDRVENIQYF. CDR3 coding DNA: TGTGCCTGGAGTGTACCTTTATTTAGTCGCGACCGGGTCGAAAACATTCAGTACTTC.

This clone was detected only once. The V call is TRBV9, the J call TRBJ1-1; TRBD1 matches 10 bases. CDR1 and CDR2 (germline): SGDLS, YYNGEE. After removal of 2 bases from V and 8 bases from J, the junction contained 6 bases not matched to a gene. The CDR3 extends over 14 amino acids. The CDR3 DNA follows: TGTGCCAGCAGCGTCGACAGGGGGCTTTCCGAAGCTTTCTTT. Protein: CASSVDRGLSEAFF.

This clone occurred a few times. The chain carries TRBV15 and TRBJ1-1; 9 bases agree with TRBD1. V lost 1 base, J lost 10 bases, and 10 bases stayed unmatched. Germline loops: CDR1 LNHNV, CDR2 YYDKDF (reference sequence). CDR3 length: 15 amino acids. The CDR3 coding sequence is TGTGCCACCAGCAGAGCCCCGGGACAGGGTAATTTAGCTTTCTTT. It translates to CATSRAPGQGNLAFF.

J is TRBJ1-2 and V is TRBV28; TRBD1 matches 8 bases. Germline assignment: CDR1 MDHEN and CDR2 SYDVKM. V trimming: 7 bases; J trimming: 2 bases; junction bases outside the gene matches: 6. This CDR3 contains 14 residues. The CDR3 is CASIDRGLNYGYTF. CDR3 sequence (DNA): TGTGCCAGCATTGACAGGGGACTAAACTATGGCTACACCTTC.

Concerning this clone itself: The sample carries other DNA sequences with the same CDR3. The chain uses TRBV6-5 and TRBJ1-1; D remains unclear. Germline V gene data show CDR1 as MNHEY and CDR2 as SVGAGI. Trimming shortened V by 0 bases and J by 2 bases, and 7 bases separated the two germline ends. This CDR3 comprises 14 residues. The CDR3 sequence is CASSYSGGNTEAFF. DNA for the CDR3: TGTGCCAGCAGTTACTCGGGAGGCAACACTGAAGCTTTCTTT.

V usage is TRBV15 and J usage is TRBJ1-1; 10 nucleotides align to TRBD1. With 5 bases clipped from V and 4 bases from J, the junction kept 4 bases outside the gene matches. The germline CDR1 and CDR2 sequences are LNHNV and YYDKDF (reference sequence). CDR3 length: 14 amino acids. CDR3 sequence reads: CATSGRDRGTEAFF. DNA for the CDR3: TGTGCCACCAGCGGCCGGGACAGGGGCACTGAAGCTTTCTTT.

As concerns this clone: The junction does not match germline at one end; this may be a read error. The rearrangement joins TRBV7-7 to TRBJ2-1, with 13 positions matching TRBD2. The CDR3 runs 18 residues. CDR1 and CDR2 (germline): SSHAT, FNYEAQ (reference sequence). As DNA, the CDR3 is TGTGCTAGCAGCCCGGGACTAGCGGGGACCGGTGGAGGAAATGAGCAGTTCTTC. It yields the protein CASSPGLAGTGGGNEQFF.

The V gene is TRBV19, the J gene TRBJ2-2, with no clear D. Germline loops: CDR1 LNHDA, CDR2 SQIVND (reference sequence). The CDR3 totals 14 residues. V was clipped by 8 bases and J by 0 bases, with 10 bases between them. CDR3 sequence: CASGEGANTGELFF. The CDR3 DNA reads TGTGCCAGTGGAGAAGGAGCGAACACCGGGGAGCTGTTTTTT.

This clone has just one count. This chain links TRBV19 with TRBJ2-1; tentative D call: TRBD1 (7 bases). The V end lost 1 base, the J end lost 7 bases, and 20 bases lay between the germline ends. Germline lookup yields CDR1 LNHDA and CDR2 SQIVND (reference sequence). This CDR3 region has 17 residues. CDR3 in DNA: TGTGCCAGTAGTATAGGGGGCGGGACAGCCTTAGGGAATGAGCAGTTCTTC. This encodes CASSIGGGTALGNEQFF.